This T cell receptor (beta chain) was sequenced for a study of PD-1 blockade in classical Hodgkin lymphoma. Broader study findings: Repertoires differed for reasons still undefined, possibly disease activity or prior therapy. Relative to healthy donors, newly diagnosed patients reportedly had lower baseline TCR diversity, which was reported as lower still in relapsed/refractory patients.

Produced via immunoSEQ multiplex PCR; TCRdb's table is partial and in-frame only. The data hold 9,300 or so clones, with around 70% observed a single time. In regard to this clone: Its antigen remains unknown.

CDR3 length: 15 residues. Germline CDR1 reads SGDLS; CDR2 reads YYNGEE. With 0 bases removed from V and 3 bases from J, the gap between germline ends came to 10 bases. Time point indicated: cycle 4 day 1 (C4D1), after 6 weeks of nivolumab. Following autologous stem cell transplantation, relapse occurred in every patient, and exposure to brentuximab vedotin varied. Applied to thawed PBMCs, magnetic negative selection was the method used to isolate CD8+ T cells. V gene TRBV9 combines with J gene TRBJ2-1, with a tentative D call TRBD2 (6 bases). The receptor's source is a human donor with classical Hodgkin lymphoma. This sample comprised CD8+ T cells from blood, obtained before the fourth cycle of nivolumab. CDR3 loop: CASSVGGAIYNEQFF. DNA of the CDR3: TGTGCCAGCAGCGTAGGCGGGGCCATCTACAATGAGCAGTTCTTC.